Included here is one TCR beta chain sequence, with context. The antigen it binds to is not known. Per-nucleotide qualities are absent, and no much larger clonotype sits a single base away. For CDR1 and CDR2, the germline V gene lists MDHEN and SYDVKM. The CDR3 measures 14 amino acids from cysteine to phenylalanine. Of all the DNA, just the CDR3 is kept, 42 bases in frame from base 1. V loses 7 bases of germline sequence and J loses 1 base, and the interval between the two ends is 13 bases. Healthy HIV-negative adults with no recently reported acute infections or vaccinations were included as donors. All donors were Caucasian adults living in Nashville, Tennessee, USA. Magnetic negative selection was used to enrich CD4+ T cells, after which naive cells were positively selected on CD45RA and the negative fraction became the memory subset. Blood was obtained by leukapheresis, after which PBMCs were separated by Ficoll-Histopaque density gradient centrifugation and cryopreserved in liquid nitrogen vapor phase. Analytical flow cytometry was used to check the purity and quantity of every magnetically sorted T cell population. Each sorted fraction had its genomic DNA isolated and then quantified by UV absorbance on a Nanodrop 2000c.

This entry comes from a study of shared clonotypes between healthy human individuals (dated by TCRdb to the early 2020s). About the study as a whole: A few men and two women, aged 18 to 49 years, made up the cohort. For each donor, three plates each were used for CD4 naive and CD4 memory, two plates were used for CD8 naive, and one plate was used for CD8 memory. To increase sequencing depth and limit assay-specific biases, TCR repertoire library preparation and sequencing were carried out by different laboratories using diverse techniques. Between about 0.85 and 8.9 billion PBMCs per donor were obtained by leukapheresis. To estimate repertoire size and how much clonotypes are shared between individuals, the study performed deep sequencing of blood TCR repertoires from roughly five healthy adults.

TCR CDR3 regions were amplified from genomic DNA by multiplex PCR using the deep immunoSEQ assay. Extracted genomic DNA from each cell subset was distributed evenly across all wells of several immunoSEQ 96-well plates, and each plate was treated as a replicate. For sorted subsets, each replicate PCR was loaded with about 0.2 ug genomic DNA, equivalent to approximately 27,000 T cell genomes. The purified libraries were quantified using a Qubit 3.0 fluorometer, sized with a Bioanalyzer 2100, and then quantified again using the KAPA Library Quantification kit. Every immunoSEQ 96-well plate was sequenced on a dedicated single-read 150-cycle Illumina NextSeq 550 flow cell. The original methods were these. Because the immunoSEQ output held only junctional sequences and lacked quality scores, the filtering could not match the filtering applied to full-length reads. Sequences were annotated with PyIR, a Python wrapper for IgBLAST v1.9, and V/J genes and CDR3 were assigned using IMGT germline references. Reads with weak V/J assignments (E-value above 1e-6), missing CDR3, stop codons, out-of-frame junctions, or ambiguous translated residues were removed. V3J clonotypes were defined by identical inferred V gene, J gene, and CDR3 amino acid sequence. Percentage overlap between repertoires was computed as shared unique clonotypes divided by the size of the smaller repertoire. Three approaches were used to assess repertoire richness: RTK rarefaction, the Chao1 estimator, and Recon v2.1 estimates of unobserved clonotypes. OLGA was used to compute generation probabilities for all TCRbeta clonotypes that the gDNA method yielded from a handful of donors. This immuneACCESS table, as held by TCRdb, lists in-frame sequences with V and J called but not all clones. Of the missing ones, under half trace to an unresolved V gene in checked studies; the others have no known cause. Clone size and V and J calls were adopted from that table, with D and trimming inferred from the DNA. Present in this sample are 1,500,000 or so clones, about 96% of which were seen just once. Together, the top ten hold about 1% of the sample.

The full study reports these points: Rarefaction of sorted-subset datasets indicated incomplete sequencing despite the large sequencing depth. Clonotypes shared by all four sorted-subset donors showed higher generation probabilities than non-shared clonotypes. The small number of donors limited the genetic and exposure-history diversity represented. Across a handful of donors, around 5% of naive CD4, around 3.5% of naive CD8, around 2.1% of memory CD4, and approximately 0.4% of memory CD8 clonotypes were shared. Pairwise subsampling indicated that sequencing depth was expected to affect the degree of clonotype sharing among donors. Sampling was limited to blood, and TCR repertoires in tissue likely differ from TCR repertoires in blood. Estimated clonotype richness was generally larger for naive than for memory subsets.

The TCR comes from a man aged 25-40 years in good health. The receptor chain draws on TRBV28 and TRBJ1-1, with the D gene not confidently named. Source material: naive CD4+ T cells sorted from blood. The cell subset or site label on this specimen signifies: CD45RA+ positively selected. Here is the DNA: TGTGCCAGCACCTACCAAGGGTGGAACACTGAAGCTTTCTTT. It codes for CASTYQGWNTEAFF.